This TCR beta chain was identified during a study of cytomegalovirus exposure and HLA in healthy donors. Overall study context: From donors who were HLA-typed, an early data release held 75 million to 85 million unique TCRs.

The V gene's germline CDR1 is SGHNT and CDR2 YYREEE (reference sequence). Trimming at V came to 0 bases and at J to 5 bases, leaving 8 bases not matched to a gene. The CDR3 spans 16 residues. The sample holds a few counts of this clone. The PCR was carried out with 60 Vbeta primers and 13 Jbeta primers. In the study's own analysis: About 80 million unique TCR beta chains, roughly 11 million of them shared, were counted by a later analysis. TCRdb keeps only in-frame clones here, not all; method: immunoSEQ multiplex PCR. D and trimming come from the DNA, and the V and J calls and clone size come from that table. The sample shows about 92,000 clones, 69% of them seen only once.

The chain employs TRBV5-4 and TRBJ2-7, with TRBD2 identical over 10 bases. Sequencing used PBMCs. The clonotype comes from a man aged 50 to 60 in good health and CMV-seronegative. CDR3 in amino acids: CASSLASSGGLDEQYF. In nucleotides, the CDR3 is TGTGCCAGCAGCTTGGCGTCTAGCGGGGGACTTGACGAGCAGTACTTC.